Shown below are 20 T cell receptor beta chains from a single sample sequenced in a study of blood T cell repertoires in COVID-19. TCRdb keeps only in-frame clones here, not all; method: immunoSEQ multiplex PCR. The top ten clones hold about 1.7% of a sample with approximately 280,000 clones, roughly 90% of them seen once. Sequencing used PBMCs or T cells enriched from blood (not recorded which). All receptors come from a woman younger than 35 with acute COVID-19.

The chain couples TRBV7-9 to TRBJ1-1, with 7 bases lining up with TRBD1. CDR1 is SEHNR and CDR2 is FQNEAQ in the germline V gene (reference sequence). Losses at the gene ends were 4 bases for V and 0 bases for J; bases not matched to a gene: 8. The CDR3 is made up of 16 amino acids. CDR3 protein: CASSSRQGLVNTEAFF. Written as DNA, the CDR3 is TGTGCCAGCAGCTCCAGACAGGGCCTGGTGAACACTGAAGCTTTCTTT.

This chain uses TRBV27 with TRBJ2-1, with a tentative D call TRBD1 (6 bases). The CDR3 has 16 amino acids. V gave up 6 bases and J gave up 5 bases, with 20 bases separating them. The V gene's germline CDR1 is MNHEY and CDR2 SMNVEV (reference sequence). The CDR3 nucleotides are TGTGCCAGCAGGAACGAGGGGGATTTGGCTGACAATGAGCAGTTCTTC. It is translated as CASRNEGDLADNEQFF.

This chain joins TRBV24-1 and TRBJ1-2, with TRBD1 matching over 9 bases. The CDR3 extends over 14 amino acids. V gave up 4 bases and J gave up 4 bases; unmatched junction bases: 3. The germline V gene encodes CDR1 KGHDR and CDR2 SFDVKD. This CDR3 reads CATSEGTGPYGYTF. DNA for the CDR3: TGTGCCACCAGTGAGGGGACAGGGCCCTATGGCTACACCTTC.

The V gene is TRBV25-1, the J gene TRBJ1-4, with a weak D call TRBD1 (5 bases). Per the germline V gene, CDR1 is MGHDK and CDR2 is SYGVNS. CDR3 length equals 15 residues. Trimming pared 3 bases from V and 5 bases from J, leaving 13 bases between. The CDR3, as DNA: TGTGCCAGCAGTGAGCTAGGGGCCTTAAATGAAAAACTGTTTTTT. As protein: CASSELGALNEKLFF.

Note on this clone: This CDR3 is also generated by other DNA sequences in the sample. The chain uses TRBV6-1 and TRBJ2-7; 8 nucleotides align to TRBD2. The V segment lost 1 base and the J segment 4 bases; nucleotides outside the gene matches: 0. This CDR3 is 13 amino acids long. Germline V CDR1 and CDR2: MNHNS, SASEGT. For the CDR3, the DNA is TGTGCCAGCAGTGAAGGCGGGAGGTACGAGCAGTACTTC. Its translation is CASSEGGRYEQYF.

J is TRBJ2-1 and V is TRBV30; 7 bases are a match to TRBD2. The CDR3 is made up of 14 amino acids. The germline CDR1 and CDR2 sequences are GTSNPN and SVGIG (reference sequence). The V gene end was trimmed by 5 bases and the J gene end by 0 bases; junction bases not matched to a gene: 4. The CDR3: CAWVRTSSYNEQFF. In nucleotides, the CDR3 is TGTGCCTGGGTTCGGACTAGCTCCTACAATGAGCAGTTCTTC.

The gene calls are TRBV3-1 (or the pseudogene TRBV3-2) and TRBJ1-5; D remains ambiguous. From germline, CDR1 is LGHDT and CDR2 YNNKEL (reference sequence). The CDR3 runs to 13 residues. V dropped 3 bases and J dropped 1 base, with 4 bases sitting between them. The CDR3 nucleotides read TGTGCCAGCAGCCAGGGCAGCAATCAGCCCCAGCATTTT. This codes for CASSQGSNQPQHF.

CDR3 amino acids: CASSLGTSGMGEQYF. Here the CDR3 DNA reads TGTGCCAGCTCACTCGGGACTAGCGGGATGGGAGAGCAGTACTTC. The genes are TRBV18 and TRBJ2-7; 13 bases line up with TRBD2. The CDR3 length is 15 residues. The V and J ends lost 4 bases and 7 bases, in that order; junction bases with no gene match: 7. Germline assignment: CDR1 KGHSH and CDR2 LQKENI.

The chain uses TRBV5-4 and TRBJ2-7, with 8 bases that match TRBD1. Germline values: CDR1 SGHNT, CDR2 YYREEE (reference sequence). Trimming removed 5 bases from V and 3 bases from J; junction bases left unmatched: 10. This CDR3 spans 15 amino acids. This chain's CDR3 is CASSRGQGVFYEQYF. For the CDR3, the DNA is TGTGCCAGCAGTCGAGGACAGGGTGTTTTCTACGAGCAGTACTTC.

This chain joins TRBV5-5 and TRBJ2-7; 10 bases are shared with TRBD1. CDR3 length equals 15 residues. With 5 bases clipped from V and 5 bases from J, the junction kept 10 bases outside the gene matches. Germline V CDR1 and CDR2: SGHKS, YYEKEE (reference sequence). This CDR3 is CASREPGTGVHEQYF. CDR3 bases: TGTGCCAGCAGAGAGCCCGGGACAGGGGTCCACGAGCAGTACTTC. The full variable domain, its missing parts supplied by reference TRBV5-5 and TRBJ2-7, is DAGVTQSPTHLIKTRGQQVTLRCSPISGHKSVSWYQQVLGQGPQFIFQYYEKEERGRGNFPDRFSARQFPNYSSELNVNALLLGDSALYLCASREPGTGVHEQYFGPGTRLTVT.

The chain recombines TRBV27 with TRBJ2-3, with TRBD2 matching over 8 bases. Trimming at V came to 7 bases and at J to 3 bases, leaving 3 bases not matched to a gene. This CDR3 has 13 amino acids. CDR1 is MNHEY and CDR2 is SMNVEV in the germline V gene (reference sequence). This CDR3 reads CASTGLATDTQYF. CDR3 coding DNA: TGTGCCAGCACTGGACTAGCTACAGATACGCAGTATTTT.

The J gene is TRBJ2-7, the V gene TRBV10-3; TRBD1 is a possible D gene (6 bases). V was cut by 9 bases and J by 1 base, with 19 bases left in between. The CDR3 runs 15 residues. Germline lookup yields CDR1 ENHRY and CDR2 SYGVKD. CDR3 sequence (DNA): TGTGCCATAAACAACCGACAGGAGCGGTCCTACGAGCAGTACTTC. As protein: CAINNRQERSYEQYF.

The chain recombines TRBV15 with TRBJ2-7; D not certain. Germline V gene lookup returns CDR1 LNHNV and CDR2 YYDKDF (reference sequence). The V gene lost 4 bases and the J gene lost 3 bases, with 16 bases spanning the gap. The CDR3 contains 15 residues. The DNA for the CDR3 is TGTGCCACCAGCACCCCGTTGGAGTCGAGCTACGAGCAGTACTTC. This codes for CATSTPLESSYEQYF.

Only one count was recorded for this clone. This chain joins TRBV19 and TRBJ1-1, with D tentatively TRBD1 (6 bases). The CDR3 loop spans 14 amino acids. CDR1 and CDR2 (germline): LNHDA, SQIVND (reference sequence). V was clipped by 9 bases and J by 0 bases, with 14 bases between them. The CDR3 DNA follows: TGTGCCAGCCTCGGGGACACTCTGAACACTGAAGCTTTCTTT. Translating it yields CASLGDTLNTEAFF.

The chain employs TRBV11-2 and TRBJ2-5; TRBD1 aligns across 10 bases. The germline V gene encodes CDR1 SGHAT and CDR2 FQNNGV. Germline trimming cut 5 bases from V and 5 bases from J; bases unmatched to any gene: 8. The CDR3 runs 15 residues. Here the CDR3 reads CASSPHDRGQETQYF. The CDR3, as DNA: TGTGCCAGCAGCCCCCATGACAGGGGGCAGGAGACCCAGTACTTC. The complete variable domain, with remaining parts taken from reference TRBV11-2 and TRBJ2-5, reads EAGVAQSPRYKIIEKRQSVAFWCNPISGHATLYWYQQILGQGPKLLIQFQNNGVVDDSQLPKDRFSAERLKGVDSTLKIQPAKLEDSAVYLCASSPHDRGQETQYFGPGTRLLVL.

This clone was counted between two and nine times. For the CDR3, the DNA is TGTGCCAGCAGCTTCGCAATGACAGGGGGCTATGGCTACACCTTC. Translating gives CASSFAMTGGYGYTF. The V call is TRBV3-1 (or the pseudogene TRBV3-2), the J call TRBJ1-2; TRBD1 matches at 9 bases. J lost 4 bases, V lost 5 bases, and 8 bases had no gene match. In germline, CDR1 is LGHDT, CDR2 YNNKEL (reference sequence). This CDR3 is 15 amino acids long.

The chain's CDR3 is CASSLLGTGQYEQYF. CDR3 sequence (DNA): TGTGCCAGCAGTTTATTAGGGACAGGTCAATACGAGCAGTACTTC. The gene calls are TRBV28 and TRBJ2-7, with 8 bases aligning to TRBD1. The length of the CDR3 is 15 residues. With 1 base clipped from V and 4 bases from J, the junction kept 6 bases outside the gene matches. The germline V gene encodes CDR1 MDHEN and CDR2 SYDVKM. The full variable domain, rest sourced from reference TRBV28 and TRBJ2-7, is DVKVTQSSRYLVKRTGEKVFLECVQDMDHENMFWYRQDPGLGLRLIYFSYDVKMKEKGDIPEGYSVSREKKERFSLILESASTNQTSMYLCASSLLGTGQYEQYFGPGTRLTVT.

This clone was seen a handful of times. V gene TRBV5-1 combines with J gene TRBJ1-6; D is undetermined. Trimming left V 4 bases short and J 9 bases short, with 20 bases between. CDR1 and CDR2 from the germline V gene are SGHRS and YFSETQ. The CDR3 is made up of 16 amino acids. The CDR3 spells CASSVEVRAAGSPLHF. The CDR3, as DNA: TGCGCCAGCAGCGTTGAAGTGAGGGCTGCGGGTTCACCCCTCCACTTT.

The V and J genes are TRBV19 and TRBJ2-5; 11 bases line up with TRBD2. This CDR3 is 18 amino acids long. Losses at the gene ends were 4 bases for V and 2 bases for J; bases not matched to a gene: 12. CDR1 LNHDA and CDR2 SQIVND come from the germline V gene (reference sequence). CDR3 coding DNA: TGTGCCAGTAGTAGCTCCCGACTAGCGGGGACACTTCAAGAGACCCAGTACTTC. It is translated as CASSSSRLAGTLQETQYF.

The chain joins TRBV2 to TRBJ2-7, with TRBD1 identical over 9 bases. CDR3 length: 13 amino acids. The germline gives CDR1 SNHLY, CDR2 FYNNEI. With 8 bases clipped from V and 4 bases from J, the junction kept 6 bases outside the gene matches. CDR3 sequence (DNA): TGTGCCAGCTTCTACAGGGGGCCGTACGAGCAGTACTTC. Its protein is CASFYRGPYEQYF.